The 19 T cell receptor beta chains in this list originate from one sample, sequenced in a study of early T cells in non-severe SARS-CoV-2 infection. From the 5' RACE reads, TCRdb called clonotypes with MiXCR, one entry per CDR3 protein. The repertoire holds 45,000 to 60,000 distinct CDR3 sequences, more than 9% seen once, with around 4.1% in the top ten. Sequenced input: whole blood. All receptors derive from an adult who was a healthcare worker with PCR-confirmed SARS-CoV-2 infection or an uninfected control (not recorded which).

The chain uses TRBV29-1 and TRBJ2-1; 9 positions match TRBD2. The CDR3 contains 16 residues. CDR1 SQVTM and CDR2 ANQGSEA come from the germline V gene. V gave up 1 base and J gave up 2 bases; unmatched junction bases: 6. The CDR3 bases are TGCAGCGTTGAAGCGAGGCTAGCGGGACCCTACAATGAGCAGTTCTTC. Translating gives CSVEARLAGPYNEQFF.

V is TRBV12-3 or TRBV12-4 and J is TRBJ2-4; 7 nucleotides agree with TRBD2. Losses at the gene ends were 3 bases for V and 8 bases for J; bases not matched to a gene: 4. The CDR3 length is 13 residues. CDR3 nucleotide sequence: TGTGCCAGCAGTTTCCGACTAGCTGACATTCAGTACTTC. Its translation is CASSFRLADIQYF.

This clonotype was recorded many times. The V gene is TRBV19, the J gene TRBJ2-1, with TRBD2 as a possible D gene (6 bases). This CDR3 contains 14 residues. Germline CDR1 LNHDA, CDR2 SQIVND (reference sequence). Trimming pared 3 bases from V and 4 bases from J, leaving 10 bases between. The CDR3 is CASSIRDWYNEQFF. The CDR3 DNA follows: TGTGCCAGTAGTATTAGGGACTGGTACAATGAGCAGTTCTTC.

This clonotype came up many times. The chain is built from TRBV3-1 and TRBJ1-5; TRBD1 matches 7 bases. J gave up 5 bases and V 1 base, and 2 bases lay outside the gene matches. The CDR3 spans 14 residues. Germline lookup yields CDR1 LGHDT and CDR2 YNNKEL (reference sequence). DNA for the CDR3: TGTGCCAGCAGCCAAGCAGGGGGTTATCAGCCCCAGCATTTT. Protein product: CASSQAGGYQPQHF.

The V gene is TRBV5-1, the J gene TRBJ2-2; D is undetermined. Trimming removed 4 bases from V and 10 bases from J, with 11 bases in between. The CDR3 loop spans 12 amino acids. CDR1 and CDR2 from the germline V gene are SGHRS and YFSETQ. The CDR3 nucleotides read TGCGCCAGCAGCGTGGATACTAAGGAGCTGTTTTTT. Its protein product is CASSVDTKELFF.

This clonotype was counted at least ten times. CDR3 protein: CASSSGLAGSYTQYF. The DNA for the CDR3 is TGTGCCAGCAGCTCGGGACTAGCGGGATCTTATACGCAGTATTTT. The rearrangement uses TRBV7-2 and TRBJ2-3; TRBD2 matches at 13 bases. The J segment lost 7 bases and the V segment lost 4 bases, leaving 5 bases of the junction unmatched. Germline loops: CDR1 SGHTA, CDR2 FQGNSA. The CDR3 spans 15 residues.

V is TRBV10-3 and J is TRBJ2-7; D not resolved. The germline gives CDR1 ENHRY, CDR2 SYGVKD. This CDR3 region has 12 residues. V was pared by 7 bases and J by 5 bases, with 12 bases between. The CDR3 nucleotides are TGTGCCATCACTAACGTAGGCCACGAGCAGTACTTC. Protein sequence: CAITNVGHEQYF.

The V call is TRBV9, the J call TRBJ1-1; D gene uncertain. V was cut by 1 base and J by 4 bases, with 8 bases left in between. The length of the CDR3 is 13 residues. Germline loops: CDR1 SGDLS, CDR2 YYNGEE. The CDR3 sequence is CASSVRYGTEAFF. The CDR3 coding sequence is TGTGCCAGCAGCGTACGGTACGGCACTGAAGCTTTCTTT.

A word on this clonotype: The junction and the germline gene differ at one end; a read error may be behind it. The chain couples TRBV7-8 to TRBJ2-1; a possible D gene is TRBD2 (6 bases). CDR3 length: 14 amino acids. Germline CDR1 reads SGHVS; CDR2 reads FQNEAQ. This chain's CDR3 is CASSPWGESNGQFF. The CDR3 nucleotides read TGTGCCAGCAGCCCCTGGGGGGAGTCGAATGGGCAGTTCTTC.

This clonotype was picked up many times. This rearrangement joins TRBV7-2 to TRBJ2-3; D is ambiguous. Germline CDR1 SGHTA, CDR2 FQGNSA. The V end lost 3 bases, the J end lost 9 bases, and 13 bases lay between the germline ends. CDR3 size: 13 residues. The chain's CDR3 is CASSFSIRGTQYF. The CDR3 nucleotides read TGTGCCAGCAGCTTCTCGATCAGAGGCACGCAGTATTTT.

This clonotype has ten or more counts. The chain links TRBV6-2 or TRBV6-3 to TRBJ2-1, with no clear D. This CDR3 is built from 15 residues. Trimming took 7 bases from V and 3 from J, leaving 16 bases between them. Germline lookup yields CDR1 MNHEY and CDR2 SVGEGT. The CDR3 coding sequence is TGTGCCAGCACCCCGCTTGGGATGATCTACAATGAGCAGTTCTTC. Translating gives CASTPLGMIYNEQFF.

A word on this clonotype: The CDR3 does not close with the conserved phenylalanine or tryptophan, likely indicating a read error. The chain uses TRBV11-3 and TRBJ1-1; unclear D gene. The CDR3 is 12 amino acids. Germline V CDR1 and CDR2: SGHNT, YENEEA. V was clipped by 4 bases and J by 1 base, with 4 bases between them. CDR3 nucleotide sequence: TGTGCCAGCAGCTCCCGGAACACTGAAGCTTTCCTT. This encodes CASSSRNTEAFL.

This clonotype has ten or more counts. The chain couples TRBV11-2 to TRBJ2-1; the D is unclear. The CDR3 contains 14 residues. Germline V gene data show CDR1 as SGHAT and CDR2 as FQNNGV. With 5 bases removed from V and 3 bases from J, the gap between germline ends came to 11 bases. This chain's CDR3 is CASSPVVSYNEQFF. For the CDR3, the DNA is TGTGCCAGCAGCCCAGTTGTGAGCTACAATGAGCAGTTCTTC.

This clonotype came up many times. The J gene is TRBJ2-7, the V gene TRBV7-2; maybe TRBD2 (5 bases). Trimming removed 2 bases from V and 2 bases from J, with 10 bases in between. Germline CDR1 is SGHTA and CDR2 is FQGNSA. The CDR3 covers 14 residues. In DNA, the CDR3 is TGTGCCAGCAGCTTACTCGGGCGGGCCTACGAGCAGTACTTC. It codes for CASSLLGRAYEQYF.

This clonotype showed up many times. The rearrangement joins TRBV27 to TRBJ2-7, with TRBD1 as a possible D gene (5 bases). This CDR3 has 15 amino acids. The V and J ends lost 5 bases and 3 bases respectively, with 17 bases between them. Germline V lookup: CDR1 MNHEY, CDR2 SMNVEV (reference sequence). The chain's CDR3 is CASSERQSPYYEQYF. The CDR3 DNA is TGTGCCAGCAGTGAACGACAGAGCCCCTACTACGAGCAGTACTTC.

V is TRBV12-3 or TRBV12-4 and J is TRBJ2-3; 15 nucleotides line up with TRBD2. The CDR3 length is 19 residues. Unmatched junction bases numbered 11, after V lost 4 bases and J lost 3 bases. The CDR3 protein is CASSSIGTSGRRMTDTQYF. DNA of the CDR3: TGTGCCAGCAGTTCGATAGGGACTAGCGGGAGGAGGATGACAGATACGCAGTATTTT.

This clonotype showed up just a few times. The chain joins TRBV3-1 to TRBJ2-1, with no clear D. The germline gives CDR1 LGHDT, CDR2 YNNKEL (reference sequence). Trimming stripped 0 bases from V and 9 bases from J, with 12 bases between. The CDR3 length is 14 residues. In nucleotides, the CDR3 is TGTGCCAGCAGCCAAGATCATTCGGCGCGTGAGCAGTTCTTC. Amino acid sequence: CASSQDHSAREQFF.

This clonotype was picked up many times. V is TRBV4-3 and J is TRBJ2-6; D remains unclear. This CDR3 has 15 amino acids. Germline CDR1 is LGHNA and CDR2 is YSLEER. Deletions cut 0 bases from V and 4 bases from J, with 7 bases between. Written as DNA, the CDR3 is TGCGCCAGCAGCCAAGACCGATCGGGGGCCAACGTCCTGACTTTC. Encoded protein: CASSQDRSGANVLTF.

This clonotype was counted at least ten times. This chain uses TRBV7-9 with TRBJ2-5; TRBD2 matches at 15 bases. V lost 5 bases and J lost 5; bases outside the gene matches: 12. This CDR3 is 18 amino acids long. Germline CDR1 and CDR2: SEHNR and FQNEAQ (reference sequence). The CDR3 reads CASSPSAGTSGRRETQYF. DNA of the CDR3: TGTGCCAGCAGCCCGTCTGCCGGGACTAGCGGGAGGCGGGAGACCCAGTACTTC. Filled out from reference TRBV7-9 and TRBJ2-5, the complete variable domain reads DTGVSQNPRHKITKRGQNVTFRCDPISEHNRLYWYRQTLGQGPEFLTYFQNEAQLEKSRLLSDRFSAERPKGSFSTLEIQRTEQGDSAMYLCASSPSAGTSGRRETQYFGPGTRLLVL.